These T cell receptor beta chains were read from a single sample in a study of T cell responses to AZD1222 COVID-19 vaccine. Clones were sequenced by immunoSEQ multiplex PCR, and TCRdb holds only the in-frame ones, with some missing. The repertoire includes around 150,000 clones, about 90% of them detected once, and roughly 7.5% sits in the top ten. The input for sequencing was peripheral blood, taken 28 days after the second dose of the MenACWY control vaccine. Receptor source: an adult who received the MenACWY meningococcal vaccine as a control. The CDR3 runs from the conserved cysteine through the conserved F or W. The D gene is left open where the match is weak. Where a row states a size, it is once, few, many or the class of an expanded clone; other rows omit it.

d_call j_call v_call clone_size cdr3_length cdr3_nt cdr3_aa
NA TRBJ2-7 TRBV7-7 once 15 TGTGCTAGCAGCCCTGGACCGGGGACAACCTACGAGCAGTACTTC CASSPGPGTTYEQYF
TRBD1 TRBJ2-7 TRBV14 NA 16 TGTGCCAGCAGCGAGATGGGACAGGGTCCTTCCTACGAGCAGTACTTC CASSEMGQGPSYEQYF
TRBD1 TRBJ1-5 TRBV18 NA 15 TGTGCCAGCTCTCTGGACAGGGATAGCAATCAGCCCCAGCATTTT CASSLDRDSNQPQHF
NA TRBJ2-3 TRBV11-2 once 16 TGTGCCAGCAGCTTAGTGGGCAGGGTGGACACAGATACGCAGTATTTT CASSLVGRVDTDTQYF
TRBD1 TRBJ1-2 TRBV12-3/TRBV12-4 NA 13 TGTGCCAGCAGTTTCCAGGGGGCTCATGGCTACACCTTC CASSFQGAHGYTF
NA TRBJ2-7 TRBV11-2 NA 18 TGTGCCAGCAGCTTAGATTCGTGGAGAGGGACTGGAATATACGAGCAGTACTTC CASSLDSWRGTGIYEQYF
NA TRBJ2-7 TRBV2 NA 15 TGTGCCAGCAGTGATACGGACGGAGGGGGCTACGAGCAGTACTTC CASSDTDGGGYEQYF
TRBD2 TRBJ2-7 TRBV7-8 NA 16 TGTGCCAGCAGCTTAGCGGGAGTAGCGGGAGTCTACGGGCAGTACTTC CASSLAGVAGVYGQYF
TRBD1 TRBJ1-1 TRBV7-9 NA 15 TGTGCCAGCAGCTTAGGCCCAGGGGGAAACACTGAAGCTTTCTTT CASSLGPGGNTEAFF
NA TRBJ2-3 TRBV10-3 NA 13 TGTGCCATCAGTGATAGCTCTAGGGATACGCAGTATTTT CAISDSSRDTQYF
TRBD2 TRBJ2-2 TRBV19 NA 19 TGTGCCAGTAGTACCCTGACGAGTAGCGGGGACGCGAACACCGGGGAGCTGTTTTTT CASSTLTSSGDANTGELFF
NA TRBJ1-6 TRBV5-4 once 15 TGTGCCAGCAGCTTGTACAGCCTGAATAATTCACCCCTCCACTTT CASSLYSLNNSPLHF
NA TRBJ1-1 TRBV5-1 NA 15 TGCGCCAGCAGCTTGGTTTATGGTGGGGACACTGAAGCTTTCTTT CASSLVYGGDTEAFF
NA TRBJ2-3 TRBV6-2/TRBV6-3 NA 16 TGTGCCAGCAGTTACCCCGGGGGTCCCGGGTGGAATACGCAGTATTTT CASSYPGGPGWNTQYF
TRBD2 TRBJ2-6 TRBV28 NA 18 TGTGCCAGCAGGCTAAGACTAGCGGGGGACTCTGGGGCCAACGTCCTGACTTTC CASRLRLAGDSGANVLTF
NA TRBJ1-1 TRBV25-1 once 15 TGTGCCAGCAGTCCAGGTTCGGGTCTCGGCACTGAAGCTTTCTTT CASSPGSGLGTEAFF
TRBD1 TRBJ1-2 TRBV3-1/TRBV3-2 NA 15 TGTGCCAGCAGCCCACAGACAGGGGACAACTATGGCTACACCTTC CASSPQTGDNYGYTF
TRBD1 TRBJ2-1 TRBV7-3 NA 16 TGTGCCAGCAGCTTAACGGGACAGGTTACCAACAATGAGCAGTTCTTC CASSLTGQVTNNEQFF
NA TRBJ1-5 TRBV27 NA 14 TGTGCCAGCAGTTTTTTGGGGTACAATCAGCCCCAGCATTTT CASSFLGYNQPQHF
NA TRBJ1-1 TRBV19 few 12 TGTGCCAGTTCGACGGGGAACACTGAAGCTTTCTTT CASSTGNTEAFF
NA TRBJ1-1 TRBV11-3 NA 13 TGTGCCAGCAGCTTAGATACAAACACTGAAGCTTTCTTT CASSLDTNTEAFF
TRBD1 TRBJ1-1 TRBV28 NA 15 TGTGCCAGCAGTTCTAGCGGGACAGGGGGCGAAGAAGCTTTCTTT CASSSSGTGGEEAFF
NA TRBJ2-7 TRBV28 NA 15 TGTGCCAGCACCTTCTCACGGCTTAGCTCCTACGAGCAGTACTTC CASTFSRLSSYEQYF
TRBD2 TRBJ2-5 TRBV6-5 NA 14 TGTGCCAGCAAAACCGGGACTAATCAAGAGACCCAGTACTTC CASKTGTNQETQYF
TRBD2 TRBJ2-5 TRBV3-1/TRBV3-2 NA 14 TGTGCCAGCAGCCACGTAAGGGGAGGGGAGACCCAGTACTTC CASSHVRGGETQYF
NA TRBJ1-2 TRBV4-1 NA 13 TGCGCCAGCAGCCAAGAGGGTGCATATGGCTACACCTTC CASSQEGAYGYTF
TRBD2 TRBJ2-5 TRBV3-1/TRBV3-2 NA 17 TGTGCCAGCAGTTCTTGGGGTAGCGGGAGCGGGCGAGAGACCCAGTACTTC CASSSWGSGSGRETQYF
NA TRBJ2-2 TRBV19 few 15 TGTGCCAGTAGCCCCCTGAGGGGACGGACCGGGGAGCTGTTTTTT CASSPLRGRTGELFF
TRBD2 TRBJ2-7 TRBV25-1 NA 14 TGTGCCAGCAGTGTGTGGACGGGAGGAGACGAGCAGTACTTC CASSVWTGGDEQYF
NA TRBJ2-3 TRBV19 NA 15 TGTGCCAGTAGTATCCGGCGGGGTAGCACAGATACGCAGTATTTT CASSIRRGSTDTQYF
TRBD1 TRBJ2-1 TRBV11-3 NA 15 TGTGCCAGCAGCCCGGGACAGGGCTCCTACAATGAGCAGTTCTTC CASSPGQGSYNEQFF
NA TRBJ2-1 TRBV7-8 NA 15 TGTGCCAGCAGCTTAAATTGGGTAGCGGACAATGAGCAGTTCTTC CASSLNWVADNEQFF
NA TRBJ2-1 TRBV10-2 NA 14 TGCGCCAGCGAACCTCGGACGAGGGCAGGTGAGCAGTTCTTC CASEPRTRAGEQFF
NA TRBJ2-5 TRBV4-3 NA 15 TGCGCCAGCAGGAAGGGGGGCGGCCCCCAAGAGACCCAGTACTTC CASRKGGGPQETQYF
TRBD2 TRBJ2-1 TRBV28 NA 16 TGTGCCAGCAGTTTCTTTAGCGGGGCCAAGGACAATGAGCAGTTCTTC CASSFFSGAKDNEQFF
TRBD1 TRBJ2-3 TRBV5-1 NA 16 TGCGCCAGCAGCTTGGGTACGGGACAGACCACAGATACGCAGTATTTT CASSLGTGQTTDTQYF
NA TRBJ2-1 TRBV7-2 NA 13 TGTGCCAGCAGCTTACCCGGGATTAGCGAGCAGTTCTTC CASSLPGISEQFF
NA TRBJ2-5 TRBV3-1/TRBV3-2 NA 12 TGTGCCAGCAGCCAACGGGGGGAGACCCAGTACTTC CASSQRGETQYF